A single sample gave rise to the 10 T cell receptor beta chains below, sequenced in a study of T-cell reconstitution after alpha-beta-depleted transplantation in children (dated by TCRdb to 2015 to 2016). Interpreted using the paper, the treatment or condition label stands for: allogeneic hematopoietic cell transplantation with graft depleted of TCRalphabeta T cells and CD19 B cells. The library was generated by PCR. Sequenced on an Illumina HiSeq 2500. TCR libraries were prepared with molecular barcoding, using unique molecular identifiers to normalize TCRbeta repertoire quantification. The public sequencing data were trimmed at Q25 with fastp and processed into clonotypes with MiXCR by TCRdb, which kept only in-frame beta chains. Every entry covers one CDR3 protein and lists the most common genes and DNA from its rows. This sample comprises approximately 490,000 distinct CDR3 sequences, 10% to 13% of them detected only once. The ten largest clonotypes hold 2% to 2.5% of the sample.

The material was PBMCs, obtained before TCRalphabeta/CD19-depleted stem cell transplant. These receptors were taken from a child aged 2 to 9 with inherited bone marrow failure, due to receive a stem cell transplant.

CDR3 residues: CASSEWDSYTGELFF. CDR3 DNA: TGTGCCAGCAGCGAGTGGGACAGCTACACCGGGGAGCTGTTTTTT. The chain combines TRBV9 with TRBJ2-2; 7 positions agree with TRBD1. The CDR3 contains 15 residues. J gave up 3 bases and V 3 bases, and 5 bases lay outside the gene matches. Germline V gene sequence: CDR1 SGDLS, CDR2 YYNGEE. The variable domain in full, completed from reference TRBV9 and TRBJ2-2, reads DSGVTQTPKHLITATGQRVTLRCSPRSGDLSVYWYQQSLDQGLQFLIQYYNGEERAKGNILERFSAQQFPDLHSELNLSSLELGDSALYFCASSEWDSYTGELFFGEGSRLTVL.

This clonotype was observed many times. The chain is built from TRBV25-1 and TRBJ1-1; tentatively, D is TRBD1 (5 bases). V lost 1 base, J lost 4 bases, and 13 bases lay in between. Germline CDR1 and CDR2: MGHDK and SYGVNS. The CDR3 loop spans 15 amino acids. Here the CDR3 reads CASSEWGQKGTEAFF. The CDR3 DNA is TGTGCCAGCAGTGAATGGGGCCAGAAGGGCACTGAAGCTTTCTTT.

This clonotype was observed a handful of times. The J gene is TRBJ2-1, the V gene TRBV12-3 or TRBV12-4; 11 nucleotides match TRBD2. This CDR3 is built from 14 residues. V was pared by 5 bases and J by 6 bases, with 3 bases of the junction left unmatched. The CDR3 sequence is CASSNSGRANEQFF. CDR3 coding DNA: TGTGCCAGCAGTAATAGCGGGAGGGCCAATGAGCAGTTCTTC.

This chain links TRBV7-2 with TRBJ1-2; D possibly corresponds to TRBD1 (5 bases). Germline V gene lookup returns CDR1 SGHTA and CDR2 FQGNSA. V was clipped by 5 bases and J by 8 bases, with 15 bases between them. The CDR3 runs 13 residues. The CDR3 DNA reads TGTGCCAGCAGCCCACTTCCCGACAGAGGCTACACCTTC. Translation gives CASSPLPDRGYTF.

This clonotype was observed at least ten times. The rearrangement joins TRBV7-9 to TRBJ2-1; 13 nucleotides agree with TRBD2. The CDR3 loop spans 16 amino acids. V trimming: 0 bases; J trimming: 10 bases; junction bases outside the gene matches: 6. Looked up from germline, CDR1 is SEHNR and CDR2 is FQNEAQ (reference sequence). CDR3 DNA sequence: TGTGCCAGCAGCTTAGCAACCGGACTAGCGGGAGTAGAGCAGTTCTTC. It yields the protein CASSLATGLAGVEQFF. Full variable domain (outside the CDR3, taken from reference TRBV7-9 and TRBJ2-1): DTGVSQNPRHKITKRGQNVTFRCDPISEHNRLYWYRQTLGQGPEFLTYFQNEAQLEKSRLLSDRFSAERPKGSFSTLEIQRTEQGDSAMYLCASSLATGLAGVEQFFGPGTRLTVL.

In this sample, this clonotype turned up many times. The chain links TRBV15 to TRBJ1-2; D is uncertain. V was trimmed by 8 bases and J by 0 bases, leaving 10 bases between them. The CDR3 covers 13 residues. Germline CDR1 reads LNHNV; CDR2 reads YYDKDF (reference sequence). The CDR3, as DNA: TGTGCCACCTCCAGCACACCTAACTATGGCTACACCTTC. It encodes CATSSTPNYGYTF.

J is TRBJ2-2 and V is TRBV18; tentatively, D is TRBD1 (7 bases). This CDR3 region has 13 residues. Germline V gene data show CDR1 as KGHSH and CDR2 as LQKENI. Trimming shortened V by 8 bases and J by 4 bases, and 11 bases separated the two germline ends. The CDR3 DNA sequence: TGTGCCAGCCCCAGGGGGGCCACCGGGGAGCTGTTTTTT. Protein: CASPRGATGELFF.

Concerning this clonotype: A much larger clonotype is one base distant, so this may be a read error. The rearrangement uses TRBV12-3 or TRBV12-4 and TRBJ2-2, with 10 bases lining up with TRBD1. V dropped 4 bases and J dropped 4; count of bases not matched to a gene: 9. The CDR3 extends over 17 amino acids. CDR3 loop: CASSSGTGVGSTGELFF. CDR3 nucleotides: TGTGCCAGCAGTTCCGGGACAGGGGTTGGGAGCACCGGGGAGCTGTTTTTT.

The table lists this clonotype with many counts. The V and J genes are TRBV15 and TRBJ2-5; D not certain. The CDR3 is 14 residues long. The V end lost 5 bases, the J end lost 1 base, and 11 bases lay between the germline ends. Germline loops: CDR1 LNHNV, CDR2 YYDKDF (reference sequence). The CDR3 nucleotides are TGTGCCACCAGCTCGACCGCGCTCCAAGAGACCCAGTACTTC. Encoded protein: CATSSTALQETQYF.

This clonotype was seen repeatedly, ten times or more. This rearrangement joins TRBV10-1 to TRBJ2-7; TRBD2 matches 9 bases. Losses at the gene ends were 8 bases for V and 4 bases for J; bases not matched to a gene: 6. Germline lookup yields CDR1 WNHNN and CDR2 SYGVQD (reference sequence). The CDR3 length is 13 residues. The CDR3 DNA is TGCGCCAGCCGACTAGCGGAGGGATACGAGCAGTACTTC. This codes for CASRLAEGYEQYF.